The sequence of this T cell receptor beta chain was determined in a study of identical twins. TCRdb used MiXCR to reprocess the 5' RACE reads, holding one entry per CDR3 protein. The sample gives more than 1.5 million distinct CDR3 sequences, around 29% of which show up once; more than 0.25% is in the top ten. Healthy Caucasian individuals made up all the donors. Study observations and caveats: Excess twin sharing in beta out-of-frame sequences was weaker. Models predicted too little out-of-frame TCR alpha sharing in monozygotic twins.

For this clonotype: Antigen unknown.

This TCR was recovered from a newborn girl in good health. Sequenced sample: cord blood.

In DNA form, the CDR3 reads TGTGCCAGCAGTGAAGCTCAGGTGGGGAGCAATCAGCCCCAGCATTTT. Translating gives CASSEAQVGSNQPQHF. The chain joins TRBV2 to TRBJ1-5; D unclear. V gave up 0 bases and J gave up 1 base, with 10 bases separating them. In germline, CDR1 is SNHLY, CDR2 FYNNEI. CDR3 length equals 16 residues.